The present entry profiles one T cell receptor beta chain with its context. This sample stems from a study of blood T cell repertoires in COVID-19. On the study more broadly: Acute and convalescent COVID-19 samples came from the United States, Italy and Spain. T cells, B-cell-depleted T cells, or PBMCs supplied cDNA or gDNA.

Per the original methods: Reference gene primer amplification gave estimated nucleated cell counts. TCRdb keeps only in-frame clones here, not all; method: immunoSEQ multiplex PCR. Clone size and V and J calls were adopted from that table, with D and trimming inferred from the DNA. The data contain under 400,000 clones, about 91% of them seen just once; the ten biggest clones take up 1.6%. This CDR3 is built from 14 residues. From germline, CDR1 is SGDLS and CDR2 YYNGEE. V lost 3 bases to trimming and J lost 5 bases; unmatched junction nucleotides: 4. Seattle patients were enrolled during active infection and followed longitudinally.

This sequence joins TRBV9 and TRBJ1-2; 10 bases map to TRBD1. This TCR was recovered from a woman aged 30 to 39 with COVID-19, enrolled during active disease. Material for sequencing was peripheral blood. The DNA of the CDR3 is TGTGCCAGCAGCGCGGGACAGGGGAGTTATGGCTACACCTTC. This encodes CASSAGQGSYGYTF. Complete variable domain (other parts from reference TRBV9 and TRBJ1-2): DSGVTQTPKHLITATGQRVTLRCSPRSGDLSVYWYQQSLDQGLQFLIQYYNGEERAKGNILERFSAQQFPDLHSELNLSSLELGDSALYFCASSAGQGSYGYTFGSGTRLTVV.